What follows are 17 T cell receptor beta chains derived from one specimen sequenced in a study of T cell changes during pregnancy in multiple sclerosis. The table came from immunoSEQ multiplex PCR; TCRdb's copy has only in-frame clones and leaves some out. The sample has 48,000 or so clones, around 94% seen once. Sequencing used CD4+ T cells from peripheral blood mononuclear cells, obtained in the first trimester of pregnancy. These receptors were obtained from a female donor with multiple sclerosis, enrolled in a pregnancy study.

This chain uses TRBV4-1 with TRBJ1-4, with D unclear. The CDR3 spans 16 residues. The germline CDR1 and CDR2 sequences are MGHRA and YSYEKL. The ends were cut back, 3 bases at V and 8 bases at J, with 19 bases in the middle. CDR3 bases: TGCGCCAGCAGCCACCGGCGCCCGACACCGCCGGAAAAACTGTTTTTT. Translating it yields CASSHRRPTPPEKLFF.

The CDR3 reads CASSLVEGNEQYF. The CDR3 coding sequence is TGTGCCAGCAGCTTAGTGGAGGGTAACGAGCAGTACTTC. The chain carries TRBV11-1 and TRBJ2-7, with D possibly TRBD2 on 6 matching bases. Germline CDR1 and CDR2: SGHAT and FQDESV (reference sequence). V was trimmed by 1 base and J by 5 bases, leaving 9 bases between them. This CDR3 spans 13 amino acids. Full variable domain (outside the CDR3, taken from reference TRBV11-1 and TRBJ2-7): EAEVAQSPRYKITEKSQAVAFWCDPISGHATLYWYRQILGQGPELLVQFQDESVVDDSQLPKDRFSAERLKGVDSTLKIQPAELGDSAMYLCASSLVEGNEQYFGPGTRLTVT.

This chain joins TRBV18 and TRBJ2-5; tentative D call: TRBD1 (5 bases). TRBJ2-7 matches the DNA end more closely, so the J call is doubtful. The CDR3 is 17 residues long. From germline, CDR1 is KGHSH and CDR2 LQKENI. Here the CDR3 reads CASSPPGRWGSTGEQYF. CDR3 DNA sequence: TGTGCCAGCTCACCACCGGGGCGTTGGGGCTCTACTGGCGAGCAGTACTTC.

V usage is TRBV10-3 and J usage is TRBJ2-7, with D maybe TRBD2 (5 bases). Germline-derived CDR1 and CDR2 are ENHRY and SYGVKD. The CDR3 totals 15 residues. V lost 10 bases, J lost 2 bases, and 21 bases lay in between. The chain's CDR3 is CATHQPGRGPYEQYF. For the CDR3, the DNA is TGTGCCACGCACCAACCGGGGAGAGGGCCCTACGAGCAGTACTTC.

This chain uses TRBV5-1 with TRBJ2-5; 7 bases align to TRBD1. Per germline, CDR1 SGHRS and CDR2 YFSETQ. The CDR3 sequence is 15 residues long. The V segment lost 1 base and the J segment 3 bases; nucleotides outside the gene matches: 6. The CDR3 DNA is TGCGCCAGCAGCTTGTCGGACAGGACCAAAGAGACCCAGTACTTC. Its translation: CASSLSDRTKETQYF.

V gene TRBV6-6 combines with J gene TRBJ2-7; no reliable D call. CDR3 length: 14 residues. CDR1 is MNHNY, CDR2 SVGAGI, per germline (reference sequence). With 0 bases removed from V and 7 bases from J, the gap between germline ends came to 13 bases. CDR3 DNA sequence: TGTGCCAGCAGTTACTCTTCGACATCCGAGGAGCAGTACTTC. Translated, it gives CASSYSSTSEEQYF.

This chain joins TRBV4-2 and TRBJ2-7; weak D call: TRBD1 (6 bases). The V end lost 4 bases, the J end lost 6 bases, and 10 bases lay between the germline ends. The CDR3 consists of 12 residues. From germline, CDR1 is LGHNA and CDR2 YNFKEQ. For the CDR3, the DNA is TGTGCCAGCAGCCCTGGGACATTCGAGCAGTACTTC. Its protein is CASSPGTFEQYF.

The chain combines TRBV30 with TRBJ1-6; D may be TRBD1 (5 bases). Trimming removed 4 bases at V and 7 bases at J, with 11 bases between. The V gene's germline CDR1 is GTSNPN and CDR2 SVGIG (reference sequence). The CDR3 is made up of 13 amino acids. The CDR3 region has the DNA TGTGCCTGGATAGGACATAACAATTCACCCCTCCACTTT. Amino acids: CAWIGHNNSPLHF. Using reference TRBV30 and TRBJ1-6 for the parts outside the CDR3, the full variable domain is SQTIHQWPATLVQPVGSPLSLECTVEGTSNPNLYWYRQAAGRGLQLLFYSVGIGQISSEVPQNLSASRPQDRQFILSSKKLLLSDSGFYLCAWIGHNNSPLHFGNGTRLTVT.

The gene calls are TRBV6-4 and TRBJ1-3; no clear D gene. Trimming stripped 3 bases from V and 1 base from J, with 16 bases between. Germline V gives CDR1 MRHNA, CDR2 SNTAGT. The CDR3 loop spans 17 amino acids. The CDR3 here is CASSEEAPGYSGNTIYF. In DNA, the CDR3 is TGTGCCAGCAGTGAAGAGGCGCCGGGATATTCTGGAAACACCATATATTTT.

V gene TRBV5-1 combines with J gene TRBJ1-1; D perhaps matches TRBD1 (6 bases). CDR1 and CDR2 from the germline V gene are SGHRS and YFSETQ. The CDR3 is made up of 14 amino acids. V was trimmed by 4 bases and J by 5 bases, leaving 15 bases between them. The CDR3 loop reads CASSMGGRGTEAFF. CDR3 DNA: TGCGCCAGCAGCATGGGGGGTAGGGGGACTGAAGCTTTCTTT.

The chain employs TRBV9 and TRBJ2-7, with TRBD1 identical over 10 bases. Germline CDR1 SGDLS, CDR2 YYNGEE. This CDR3 is built from 14 residues. J gave up 6 bases and V 4 bases, and 7 bases lay outside the gene matches. CDR3 nucleotide sequence: TGTGCCAGCAGCACGGGACAGGGGAATCGCGAGCAGTACTTC. The encoded protein is CASSTGQGNREQYF.

This chain joins TRBV18 and TRBJ2-7; TRBD1 agrees at 9 bases. Germline assignment: CDR1 KGHSH and CDR2 LQKENI. The CDR3 has 16 residues. Trimming cost V 0 bases and J 6 bases; bases outside gene matches: 9. CDR3 nucleotide sequence: TGTGCCAGCTCACCACCGGGGACAGGGTACTCGATCGAGCAGTACTTC. It specifies CASSPPGTGYSIEQYF.

The J gene is TRBJ2-2, the V gene TRBV19; 9 bases fit TRBD1. The CDR3 covers 14 residues. V was clipped by 7 bases and J by 6 bases; unmatched bases: 6. Germline V gives CDR1 LNHDA, CDR2 SQIVND (reference sequence). The CDR3 coding sequence is TGTGCCAGTAACAGGGACAGGGTCGCCGGGGAGCTGTTTTTT. Its translation is CASNRDRVAGELFF.

This chain links TRBV5-1 with TRBJ2-3; D is perhaps TRBD2 (6 bases). The V end lost 2 bases, the J end lost 6 bases, and 10 bases lay between the germline ends. The CDR3 sequence is 13 residues long. Germline CDR1 SGHRS, CDR2 YFSETQ. DNA of the CDR3: TGCGCCAGCAGCTTCACTAGCTTCGATACGCAGTATTTT. It translates to CASSFTSFDTQYF.

This clone was picked up one time. The chain joins TRBV19 to TRBJ1-6, with TRBD1 matching over 7 bases. The CDR3 spans 13 residues. Trimming took 9 bases from V and 7 from J; bases not matched to a gene: 6. From germline, CDR1 is LNHDA and CDR2 SQIVND (reference sequence). CDR3 region: CASRDSPNSPLHF. In DNA, the CDR3 is TGTGCCAGCAGGGACAGCCCAAATTCACCCCTCCACTTT.

DNA of the CDR3: TGTGCCAGCAGTGTACTCCGGGACAGTTCTGGCTACACCTTC. Its protein product is CASSVLRDSSGYTF. This chain uses TRBV6-1 with TRBJ1-2; 7 bases line up with TRBD1. V lost 4 bases and J lost 7; bases outside the gene matches: 9. The CDR3 has 14 residues. Germline V lookup: CDR1 MNHNS, CDR2 SASEGT.

The rearrangement joins TRBV9 to TRBJ2-1; weak D call: TRBD1 (6 bases). Trimming pared 4 bases from V and 6 bases from J, leaving 17 bases between. The CDR3 sequence is 15 residues long. Germline CDR1 is SGDLS and CDR2 is YYNGEE. The CDR3 DNA sequence: TGTGCCAGCAGCCCCACAGGGATAATCGCCAATGAGCAGTTCTTC. It specifies CASSPTGIIANEQFF.